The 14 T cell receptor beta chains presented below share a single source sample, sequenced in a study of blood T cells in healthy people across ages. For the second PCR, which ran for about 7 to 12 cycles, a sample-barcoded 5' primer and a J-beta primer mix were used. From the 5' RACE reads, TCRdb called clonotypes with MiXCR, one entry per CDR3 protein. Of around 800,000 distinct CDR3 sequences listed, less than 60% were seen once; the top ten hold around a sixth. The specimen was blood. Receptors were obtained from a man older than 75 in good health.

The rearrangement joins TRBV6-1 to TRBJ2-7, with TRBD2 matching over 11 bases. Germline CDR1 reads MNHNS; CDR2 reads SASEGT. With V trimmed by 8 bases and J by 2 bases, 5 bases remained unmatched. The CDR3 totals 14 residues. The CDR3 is CASLWTSGPYEQYF. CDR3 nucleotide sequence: TGTGCCAGCTTATGGACTAGCGGGCCCTACGAGCAGTACTTC.

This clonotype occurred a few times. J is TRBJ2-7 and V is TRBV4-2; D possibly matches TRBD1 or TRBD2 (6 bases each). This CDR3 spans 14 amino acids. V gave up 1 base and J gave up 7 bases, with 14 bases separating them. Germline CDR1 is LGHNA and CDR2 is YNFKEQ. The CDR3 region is CASSQVQGTGEQYF. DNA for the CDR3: TGTGCCAGCAGCCAAGTCCAGGGGACTGGTGAGCAGTACTTC.

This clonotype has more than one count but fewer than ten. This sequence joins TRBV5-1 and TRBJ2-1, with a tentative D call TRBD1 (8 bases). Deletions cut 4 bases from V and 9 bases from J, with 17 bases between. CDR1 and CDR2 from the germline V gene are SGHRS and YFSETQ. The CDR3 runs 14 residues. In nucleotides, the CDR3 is TGCGCCAGCAGCGGGGGGGGACAGGTGATTGAGCAGTTCTTC. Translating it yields CASSGGGQVIEQFF.

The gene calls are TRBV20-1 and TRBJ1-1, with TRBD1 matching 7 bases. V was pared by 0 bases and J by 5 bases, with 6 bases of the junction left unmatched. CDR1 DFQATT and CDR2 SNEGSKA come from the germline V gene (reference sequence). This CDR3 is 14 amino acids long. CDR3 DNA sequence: TGCAGTGCTAGAGAACCAGGGACAGAGACTGAAGCTTTCTTT. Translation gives CSAREPGTETEAFF.

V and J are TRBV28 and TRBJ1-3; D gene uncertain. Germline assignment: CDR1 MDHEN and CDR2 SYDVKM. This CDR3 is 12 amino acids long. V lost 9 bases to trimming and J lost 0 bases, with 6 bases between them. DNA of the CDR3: TGTGCCAGTACATTCTCTGGAAACACCATATATTTT. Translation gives CASTFSGNTIYF.

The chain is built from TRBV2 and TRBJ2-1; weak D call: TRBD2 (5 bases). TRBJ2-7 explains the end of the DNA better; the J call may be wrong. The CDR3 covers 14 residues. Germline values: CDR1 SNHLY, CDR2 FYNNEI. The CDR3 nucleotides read TGTGCCAGCCTAAGAGGGAGCTCCTACAATGAGCAGTACTTC. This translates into CASLRGSSYNEQYF.

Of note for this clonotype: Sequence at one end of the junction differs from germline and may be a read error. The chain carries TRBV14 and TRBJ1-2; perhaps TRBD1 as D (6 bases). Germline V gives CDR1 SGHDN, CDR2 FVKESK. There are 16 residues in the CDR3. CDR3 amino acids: CASSQLQGASYGGNTF. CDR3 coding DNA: TGTGCCAGCAGCCAACTACAGGGTGCCTCATACGGTGGCAACACCTTC.

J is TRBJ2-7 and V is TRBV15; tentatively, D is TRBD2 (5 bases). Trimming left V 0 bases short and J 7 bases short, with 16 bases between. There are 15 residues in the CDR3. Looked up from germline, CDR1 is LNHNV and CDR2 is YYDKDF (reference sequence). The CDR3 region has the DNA TGTGCCACCAGCAGAGATCTTCGAGGGAACAATGAGCAGTACTTC. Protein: CATSRDLRGNNEQYF.

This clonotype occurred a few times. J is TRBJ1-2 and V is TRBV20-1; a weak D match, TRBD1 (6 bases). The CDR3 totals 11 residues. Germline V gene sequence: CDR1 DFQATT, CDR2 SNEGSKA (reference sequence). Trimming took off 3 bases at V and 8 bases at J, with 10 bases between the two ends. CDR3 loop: CSARTGGGYTF. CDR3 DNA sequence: TGCAGTGCTAGGACAGGAGGGGGCTACACCTTC.

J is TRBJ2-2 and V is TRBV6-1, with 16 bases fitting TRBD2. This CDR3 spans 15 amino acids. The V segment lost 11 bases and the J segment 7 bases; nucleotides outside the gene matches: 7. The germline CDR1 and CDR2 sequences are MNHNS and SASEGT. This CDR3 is CAGPGLAGGIGELFF. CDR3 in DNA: TGTGCCGGTCCGGGACTAGCGGGGGGGATCGGGGAGCTGTTTTTT.

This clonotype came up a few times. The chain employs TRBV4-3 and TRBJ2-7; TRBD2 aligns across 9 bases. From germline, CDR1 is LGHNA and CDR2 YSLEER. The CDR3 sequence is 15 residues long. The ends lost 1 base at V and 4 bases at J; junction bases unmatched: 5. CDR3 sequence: CASSQVSGSGYEQYF. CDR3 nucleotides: TGCGCCAGCAGCCAAGTTAGCGGGAGCGGTTACGAGCAGTACTTC.

Written as DNA, the CDR3 is TGTGCCAGCCAGCGGACCCACCAAGAGACCCAGTACTTC. It specifies CASQRTHQETQYF. This chain links TRBV6-2 or TRBV6-3 with TRBJ2-5; tentatively, D is TRBD2 (5 bases). Trimming took off 8 bases at V and 0 bases at J, with 10 bases between the two ends. The germline V gene has CDR1 MNHEY and CDR2 SVGEGT. The CDR3 runs to 13 residues.

CDR3 DNA sequence: TGTGCCAGCAGTTACAGGTGGGCAGGTGGGGCCTCGGACGAGCAGTTCTTC. Protein product: CASSYRWAGGASDEQFF. The rearrangement links TRBV6-5 to TRBJ2-1; maybe TRBD1 (5 bases). Trimming cost V 2 bases and J 10 bases, with 24 bases left between them. This CDR3 is 17 amino acids long. The germline gives CDR1 MNHEY, CDR2 SVGAGI.

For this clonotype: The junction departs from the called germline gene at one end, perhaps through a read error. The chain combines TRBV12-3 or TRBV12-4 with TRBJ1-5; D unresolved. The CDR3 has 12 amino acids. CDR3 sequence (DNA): TGTGCCAGCAGGTTAGCCGAACAGCCCCAGCATTTT. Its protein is CASRLAEQPQHF.